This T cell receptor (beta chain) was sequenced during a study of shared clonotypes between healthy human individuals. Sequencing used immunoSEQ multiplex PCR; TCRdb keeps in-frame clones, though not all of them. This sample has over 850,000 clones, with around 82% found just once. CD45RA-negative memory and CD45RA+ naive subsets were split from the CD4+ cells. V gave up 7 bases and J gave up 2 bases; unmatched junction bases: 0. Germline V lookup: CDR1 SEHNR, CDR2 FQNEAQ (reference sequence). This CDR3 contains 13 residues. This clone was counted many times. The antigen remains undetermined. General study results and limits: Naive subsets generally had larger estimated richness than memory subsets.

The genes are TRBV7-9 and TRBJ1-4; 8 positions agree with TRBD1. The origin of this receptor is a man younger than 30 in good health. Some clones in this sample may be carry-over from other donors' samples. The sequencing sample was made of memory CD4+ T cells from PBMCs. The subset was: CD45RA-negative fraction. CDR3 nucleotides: TGTGCCAGCAACAGGGGGACTAATGAAAAACTGTTTTTT. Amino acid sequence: CASNRGTNEKLFF.